This TCR beta chain comes out of a study of blood T cells in healthy people across ages. Every sample yielded at least 6 million isolated PBMCs. A few counts support this clonotype. Its target is unknown. Findings and caveats of the study: Not knowing donor CMV status may have confounded expanded clonotype changes. Observed TCR beta diversity showed a strong correlation with the percentage of naive T cells as measured by flow cytometry. PBMC samples, being unsorted, prevented any conclusive comparison of naive and antigen-experienced cells.

A second about 7 to 11 cycle PCR used barcoded and J-beta primers. Using its own MiXCR run on the 5' RACE reads, TCRdb lists one record per CDR3 protein. Counted here are approximately 1,700,000 distinct CDR3 sequences, about two fifths occurring once; the ten biggest clones make up 23%. The CDR3 runs 14 residues. Germline assignment: CDR1 MGHRA and CDR2 YSYEKL. Losses at the gene ends were 4 bases for V and 7 bases for J; bases not matched to a gene: 5. The clonotype comes from a human donor in good health. Sequences were obtained from blood. This sequence joins TRBV4-1 and TRBJ2-1; 9 positions match TRBD2. The CDR3 DNA is TGCGCCAGCAGCCTAGCGGGGGAACGAAATGAGCAGTTCTTC. Its translation: CASSLAGERNEQFF.